The 8 T cell receptor beta chains below come from one sample, sequenced in a study of Graves' ophthalmopathy and Graves' hyperthyroidism. The TCR beta CDR3 regions underwent amplification from RNA transcripts. In the first round, RT-PCR was carried out with HTBI primers, and a multiplex PCR formed the second round. TCRdb itself ran the multiplex PCR reads through MiXCR, one entry per CDR3 protein. This table has under 800,000 distinct CDR3 sequences, 22% appearing once. The sequencing sample was made of peripheral blood. The receptor source for this set is a woman between 18 and 30 years old with stable Graves' hyperthyroidism. Some clones in this sample may be carry-over from other donors' samples.

This clonotype has at least ten counts. The rearrangement uses TRBV29-1 and TRBJ1-2; the D gene is possibly TRBD1 (5 bases). The CDR3 has 11 residues. V was cut by 3 bases and J by 5 bases, with 7 bases left in between. Germline V gene data show CDR1 as SQVTM and CDR2 as ANQGSEA. CDR3 sequence: CSVDDSYGYTF. The CDR3 DNA reads as TGCAGCGTTGATGACAGTTATGGCTACACCTTC.

This clonotype was counted a few times. V and J are TRBV10-1 and TRBJ1-1; D not certain. Trimming left V 6 bases short and J 2 bases short, with 13 bases between. Germline V gene data show CDR1 as WNHNN and CDR2 as SYGVQD (reference sequence). This CDR3 has 14 residues. In DNA, the CDR3 is TGCGCCAGCAGCCAGACGGTGGGAAACACTGAAGCTTTCTTT. It specifies CASSQTVGNTEAFF.

This rearrangement joins TRBV19 to TRBJ1-2; D is unresolved. Deletions cut 0 bases from V and 6 bases from J, with 2 bases between. Germline loops: CDR1 LNHDA, CDR2 SQIVND (reference sequence). The CDR3 has 11 residues. The CDR3 DNA sequence: TGTGCCAGTAGTATAGAGGATGGCTACACCTTC. Its protein is CASSIEDGYTF.

This rearrangement joins TRBV19 to TRBJ1-1; TRBD1 is a possible D gene (6 bases). The CDR3 length is 13 residues. Germline CDR1 reads LNHDA; CDR2 reads SQIVND (reference sequence). Trimming pared 8 bases from V and 1 base from J, leaving 11 bases between. CDR3 nucleotides: TGTGCCAGTGACCGGGGGGCGAACACTGAAGCTTTCTTT. This translates into CASDRGANTEAFF. Supplemented by reference TRBV19 and TRBJ1-1, the full variable domain reads DGGITQSPKYLFRKEGQNVTLSCEQNLNHDAMYWYRQDPGQGLRLIYYSQIVNDFQKGDIAEGYSVSREKKESFPLTVTSAQKNPTAFYLCASDRGANTEAFFGQGTRLTVV.

This clonotype was seen only a few times. The V call is TRBV12-3 or TRBV12-4, the J call TRBJ2-7; TRBD2 matches at 10 bases. This CDR3 is 15 amino acids long. The V and J ends lost 4 bases and 5 bases, in that order; junction bases with no gene match: 8. Here the CDR3 DNA reads TGTGCCAGCAGTTATGCTAGCGGGGGTTCCCACGAGCAGTACTTC. This codes for CASSYASGGSHEQYF.

This clonotype was detected many times. This chain connects TRBV20-1 to TRBJ1-3; the D is unclear. Trimming stripped 2 bases from V and 8 bases from J, with 7 bases between. The CDR3 length is 11 residues. Germline CDR1 and CDR2: DFQATT and SNEGSKA (reference sequence). CDR3 loop: CSARYSDTIYF. The CDR3 DNA follows: TGCAGTGCTAGATACAGTGACACCATATATTTT.

The V and J genes are TRBV3-1 and TRBJ1-1; 7 bases map to TRBD1. Germline values: CDR1 LGHDT, CDR2 YNNKEL (reference sequence). The CDR3 extends over 13 amino acids. After removal of 4 bases from V and 5 bases from J, the junction contained 4 bases not matched to a gene. The chain's CDR3 is CASSPFRGTEAFF. The CDR3 region has the DNA TGTGCCAGCAGCCCCTTCAGGGGGACTGAAGCTTTCTTT.

This clonotype came up a few times. The chain uses TRBV20-1 and TRBJ1-1; D is unclear. CDR3 size: 12 residues. Per the germline V gene, CDR1 is DFQATT and CDR2 is SNEGSKA (reference sequence). Trimming removed 3 bases at V and 6 bases at J, with 11 bases between. The CDR3, as DNA: TGCAGTGCTAGGGTGGTTATGGCTGAAGCTTTCTTT. The encoded protein is CSARVVMAEAFF.